This T cell receptor beta chain came from a study of T-cell memory formation after mild COVID-19. TCRdb reprocessed the 5' RACE reads via MiXCR and lists one record per CDR3 protein. Among about 390,000 distinct CDR3 sequences, 20% to 25% were seen once, and the ten largest hold around 13%. In this sample, this clonotype turned up a few times. V lost 10 bases and J lost 4; bases outside the gene matches: 8. The CDR3 runs 14 residues. Germline assignment: CDR1 SNHLY and CDR2 FYNNEI. The sequence was obtained from an adult woman who had mild COVID-19 (a few samples of this study predate the infection). Cell type and time point are not known. This rearrangement joins TRBV2 to TRBJ1-1; 11 nucleotides agree with TRBD1. Sequences were obtained from PBMCs or a T cell subset sorted from them (not recorded which). Here the CDR3 DNA reads TGTGCCACCAAGGGGACAGGGGGTGCCACTGAAGCTTTCTTT. Its translation: CATKGTGGATEAFF.